These 27 T cell receptor beta chains were sequenced from one sample in a study of lymphopenia after photon versus proton radiotherapy. Measured with immunoSEQ multiplex PCR; TCRdb has only the in-frame clones, and not every one. The sample has more than 80,000 clones; around 83% are singletons. The sequencing here drew on peripheral blood, taken from a patient treated with proton-based radiotherapy. These receptors were obtained from a man aged 55 to 70 with pancreatic cancer.

The chain recombines TRBV18 with TRBJ2-5; D might be TRBD1 (6 bases). Trimming removed 1 base at V and 2 bases at J, with 8 bases between. The CDR3 length is 14 residues. Germline lookup yields CDR1 KGHSH and CDR2 LQKENI. CDR3: CASSPRQGQETQYF. In nucleotides, the CDR3 is TGTGCCAGCTCACCACGGCAGGGGCAAGAGACCCAGTACTTC. Complete variable domain (other parts from reference TRBV18 and TRBJ2-5): NAGVMQNPRHLVRRRGQEARLRCSPMKGHSHVYWYRQLPEEGLKFMVYLQKENIIDESGMPKERFSAEFPKEGPSILRIQQVVRGDSAAYFCASSPRQGQETQYFGPGTRLLVL.

This chain joins TRBV5-6 and TRBJ2-5; D not certain. The CDR3 length is 14 residues. The germline CDR1 and CDR2 sequences are SGHDT and YYEEEE. V was shortened by 4 bases and J by 1 base, with 11 bases between the two germline ends. The CDR3 DNA reads as TGTGCCAGCAGCCCCGTACGGGTCCAAGAGACCCAGTACTTC. The encoded protein is CASSPVRVQETQYF.

V is TRBV5-1 and J is TRBJ2-3; TRBD1 might be the D (5 bases). CDR1 SGHRS and CDR2 YFSETQ come from the germline V gene. This CDR3 has 14 amino acids. The germline V and J ends were trimmed by 0 bases and 1 base, with 6 bases remaining between them. CDR3 amino acids: CASSLARGTDTQYF. The CDR3 coding sequence is TGCGCCAGCAGCTTGGCCAGGGGCACAGATACGCAGTATTTT.

This chain uses TRBV6-5 with TRBJ2-3; tentatively, D is TRBD1 (5 bases). Germline loops: CDR1 MNHEY, CDR2 SVGAGI. The V end was cut by 4 bases, the J end by 2 bases, with 7 bases between. This CDR3 contains 13 residues. The CDR3 here is CASSSTDTDTQYF. The CDR3 DNA follows: TGTGCCAGCAGTTCGACAGACACAGATACGCAGTATTTT.

This clone was picked up one time. The chain carries TRBV19 and TRBJ2-6; D is ambiguous. The V gene's germline CDR1 is LNHDA and CDR2 SQIVND (reference sequence). The CDR3 sequence is 13 residues long. The V gene lost 7 bases and the J gene lost 2 bases, with 6 bases spanning the gap. CDR3 protein: CASKIAGANVLTF. The CDR3 bases are TGTGCCAGTAAGATAGCTGGGGCCAACGTCCTGACTTTC.

The rearrangement links TRBV7-9 to TRBJ2-7; 9 nucleotides match TRBD1. The CDR3 has 16 residues. V shed 1 base, J shed 3 bases, and the junction held 7 bases outside the gene matches. The germline gives CDR1 SEHNR, CDR2 FQNEAQ (reference sequence). The CDR3 loop is CASSLVMRDRDYEQYF. The CDR3 nucleotides are TGTGCCAGCAGCTTAGTTATGAGGGACAGGGACTACGAGCAGTACTTC.

The rearrangement uses TRBV30 and TRBJ2-1; 8 nucleotides align to TRBD2. Germline V gene data show CDR1 as GTSNPN and CDR2 as SVGIG (reference sequence). V shed 2 bases and J 10 bases; nucleotides not matched to a gene: 10. This CDR3 is 14 amino acids long. DNA for the CDR3: TGTGCCTGGAGTCCCCGACTAGCGTCCAGCGAGCAGTTCTTC. It encodes CAWSPRLASSEQFF. The full variable domain, with the rest looked up from reference TRBV30 and TRBJ2-1, is SQTIHQWPATLVQPVGSPLSLECTVEGTSNPNLYWYRQAAGRGLQLLFYSVGIGQISSEVPQNLSASRPQDRQFILSSKKLLLSDSGFYLCAWSPRLASSEQFFGPGTRLTVL.

The rearrangement uses TRBV7-3 and TRBJ2-1, with D possibly matching TRBD2 (6 bases). The germline V gene has CDR1 SGHTA and CDR2 FQGTGA. Trimming removed 5 bases at V and 4 bases at J, with 18 bases between. This CDR3 has 16 residues. The CDR3 reads CASSPGNYAGYNEQFF. In DNA, the CDR3 is TGTGCCAGCAGCCCCGGGAATTACGCGGGGTACAATGAGCAGTTCTTC.

The rearrangement links TRBV7-2 to TRBJ2-7; 7 nucleotides line up with TRBD1. Germline-derived CDR1 and CDR2 are SGHTA and FQGNSA. CDR3 length equals 14 residues. The trim removed 4 bases at V and 3 bases at J, leaving 6 bases unmatched. CDR3 in amino acids: CASSSPTGFYEQYF. The CDR3 DNA follows: TGTGCCAGCAGCTCACCGACAGGGTTCTACGAGCAGTACTTC.

The V call is TRBV19, the J call TRBJ2-5; D gene ambiguous. V lost 10 bases to trimming and J lost 0 bases, with 12 bases between them. The germline CDR1 and CDR2 sequences are LNHDA and SQIVND (reference sequence). The CDR3 has 13 amino acids. The CDR3 nucleotides read TGTGCCACCGCAAAAGAGTACCAAGAGACCCAGTACTTC. This encodes CATAKEYQETQYF.

V gene TRBV7-9 combines with J gene TRBJ1-1; D uncertain. The ends were cut back, 5 bases at V and 1 base at J, with 11 bases in the middle. Germline loops: CDR1 SEHNR, CDR2 FQNEAQ (reference sequence). The CDR3 spans 14 residues. CDR3 loop: CASSALTGNTEAFF. The CDR3 coding sequence is TGTGCCAGCAGCGCCCTGACGGGGAACACTGAAGCTTTCTTT. The full variable domain, rest sourced from reference TRBV7-9 and TRBJ1-1, is DTGVSQNPRHKITKRGQNVTFRCDPISEHNRLYWYRQTLGQGPEFLTYFQNEAQLEKSRLLSDRFSAERPKGSFSTLEIQRTEQGDSAMYLCASSALTGNTEAFFGQGTRLTVV.

The rearrangement joins TRBV6-6 to TRBJ1-4; D uncertain. Between the trimmed V and J ends, which lost 6 bases and 5 bases, there was a span of 16 bases. Germline-derived CDR1 and CDR2 are MNHNY and SVGAGI (reference sequence). The CDR3 has 15 amino acids. CDR3 amino acids: CASRHPRGENEKLFF. DNA for the CDR3: TGTGCCAGCAGGCACCCCCGAGGCGAAAATGAAAAACTGTTTTTT.

Concerning this clone: Different DNA sequences within this sample yield the same CDR3. V usage is TRBV7-2 and J usage is TRBJ2-1; no reliable D call. The V gene's germline CDR1 is SGHTA and CDR2 FQGNSA. The CDR3 consists of 12 residues. Trimming cost V 0 bases and J 7 bases, with 4 bases left between them. The CDR3 here is CASSLARNEQFF. CDR3 DNA: TGTGCCAGCAGCTTAGCGAGAAATGAGCAGTTCTTC.

The chain joins TRBV27 to TRBJ2-1; 8 bases line up with TRBD2. The CDR3 contains 16 residues. CDR1 is MNHEY and CDR2 is SMNVEV in the germline V gene (reference sequence). V shed 3 bases, J shed 7 bases, and the junction held 11 bases outside the gene matches. The CDR3 here is CASSFAVGRALNEQFF. CDR3 sequence (DNA): TGTGCCAGCAGTTTTGCGGTCGGGAGGGCCTTGAATGAGCAGTTCTTC.

This chain uses TRBV9 with TRBJ2-3, with 8 bases aligning to TRBD2. Germline V gene lookup returns CDR1 SGDLS and CDR2 YYNGEE. With 3 bases clipped from V and 1 base from J, the junction kept 4 bases outside the gene matches. CDR3 length equals 15 residues. Here the CDR3 DNA reads TGTGCCAGCAGCGGGATGACTAGCGGCACAGATACGCAGTATTTT. Translation: CASSGMTSGTDTQYF.

CDR3: CASSSGLAGERYEQYF. The CDR3 nucleotides are TGCGCCAGCAGCTCGGGACTAGCGGGAGAAAGGTACGAGCAGTACTTC. The chain carries TRBV5-1 and TRBJ2-7; 14 bases align to TRBD2. The CDR3 length is 16 residues. Unmatched junction bases numbered 6, after V lost 3 bases and J lost 4 bases. From germline, CDR1 is SGHRS and CDR2 YFSETQ.

This clone showed up just once. This rearrangement joins TRBV11-3 to TRBJ2-1; D remains unclear. The CDR3 sequence is 15 residues long. Germline loops: CDR1 SGHNT, CDR2 YENEEA. Trimming removed 5 bases from V and 6 bases from J, with 17 bases in between. For the CDR3, the DNA is TGTGCCAGCAGCCCGGCTGGCTACACAAGCAATGAGCAGTTCTTC. This encodes CASSPAGYTSNEQFF.

The chain joins TRBV4-3 to TRBJ2-5; 14 nucleotides agree with TRBD2. The germline CDR1 and CDR2 sequences are LGHNA and YSLEER. The V and J ends lost 0 bases and 14 bases, in that order; junction bases with no gene match: 29. The CDR3 is 22 residues long. The CDR3 DNA follows: TGCGCCAGCAGCCAAGAAGGGGGGTTCGTAAGTTCCACGGGACTAGCGGGAGCTATAGCCTACTTC. Protein product: CASSQEGGFVSSTGLAGAIAYF.

J is TRBJ2-5 and V is TRBV27; TRBD1 matches 7 bases. Matching the DNA end better, TRBJ2-7 makes the J call doubtful. CDR3 length: 14 amino acids. The germline V gene encodes CDR1 MNHEY and CDR2 SMNVEV (reference sequence). DNA of the CDR3: TGTGCCAGCAGTCAGACAGGGAGCCATACCGAGCAGTACTTC. It specifies CASSQTGSHTEQYF.

The chain has TRBV28 and TRBJ1-1, with D possibly TRBD1 on 5 matching bases. CDR3 length: 12 amino acids. The germline V gene encodes CDR1 MDHEN and CDR2 SYDVKM. V was shortened by 2 bases and J by 12 bases, with 13 bases between the two germline ends. CDR3 nucleotide sequence: TGTGCCAGCAGTTTAGTGCAGGGAGTGACTTTCTTT. It translates to CASSLVQGVTFF. Full variable domain (rest looked up from reference TRBV28 and TRBJ1-1): DVKVTQSSRYLVKRTGEKVFLECVQDMDHENMFWYRQDPGLGLRLIYFSYDVKMKEKGDIPEGYSVSREKKERFSLILESASTNQTSMYLCASSLVQGVTFFGQGTRLTVV.

This chain uses TRBV19 with TRBJ2-1; 7 bases align to TRBD2. This CDR3 spans 14 amino acids. Per the germline V gene, CDR1 is LNHDA and CDR2 is SQIVND (reference sequence). The trim removed 0 bases at V and 11 bases at J, leaving 7 bases unmatched. The CDR3 protein is CASSIDLSGGQQFF. DNA for the CDR3: TGTGCCAGTAGTATAGATCTTTCGGGGGGACAGCAGTTCTTC.

Notes on this clone: Additional DNA sequences in this sample encode the identical CDR3. The genes are TRBV18 and TRBJ2-5; no definite D call. Trimming stripped 0 bases from V and 5 bases from J, with 10 bases between. The CDR3 contains 14 residues. CDR1 is KGHSH, CDR2 LQKENI, per germline. Here the CDR3 reads CASSPPNSRETQYF. The CDR3, as DNA: TGTGCCAGCTCACCACCGAATAGTAGGGAGACCCAGTACTTC.

V usage is TRBV5-5 and J usage is TRBJ2-7; the D gene is possibly TRBD1 (5 bases). This CDR3 has 14 amino acids. Trimming took 1 base from V and 2 from J, leaving 10 bases between them. In germline, CDR1 is SGHKS, CDR2 YYEKEE (reference sequence). The CDR3 nucleotides read TGTGCCAGCAGCTTGCTGCAGGGCCCCTACGAGCAGTACTTC. Residues: CASSLLQGPYEQYF.

The chain combines TRBV4-2 with TRBJ2-2; D remains unclear. CDR1 is LGHNA, CDR2 YNFKEQ, per germline. This CDR3 comprises 17 residues. V was pared by 0 bases and J by 5 bases, with 16 bases between. CDR3 DNA sequence: TGTGCCAGCAGCCAAGATTCAGTTGCAACCACGACCGGGGAGCTGTTTTTT. This gives the protein CASSQDSVATTTGELFF.

CDR3 sequence reads: CASSLLGINQETQYF. The CDR3 DNA is TGTGCCAGCAGCTTATTGGGTATCAACCAAGAGACCCAGTACTTC. The rearrangement links TRBV7-9 to TRBJ2-5; D not certain. Germline CDR1 reads SEHNR; CDR2 reads FQNEAQ (reference sequence). CDR3 length: 15 amino acids. V was clipped by 2 bases and J by 0 bases, with 10 bases between them.

V usage is TRBV5-4 and J usage is TRBJ1-5, with D perhaps TRBD1 (6 bases). Germline V gene sequence: CDR1 SGHNT, CDR2 YYREEE (reference sequence). This CDR3 contains 19 residues. The V and J ends lost 4 bases and 0 bases respectively, with 23 bases between them. The CDR3 DNA reads as TGTGCCAGCAGCAGCGCGACAGGATGGGAGCTTTATAGCAATCAGCCCCAGCATTTT. It specifies CASSSATGWELYSNQPQHF.

V is TRBV19 and J is TRBJ2-2; D is unclear. The CDR3 runs 13 residues. V shed 3 bases and J shed 9 bases, with 11 bases lying between them. CDR1 is LNHDA and CDR2 is SQIVND in the germline V gene (reference sequence). The CDR3 loop is CASSMRSVRELFF. The CDR3 DNA reads TGTGCCAGTAGTATGAGGTCTGTCAGGGAGCTGTTTTTT.